These 28 T cell receptor beta chains were sequenced from one sample in a study of tumor-infiltrating lymphocytes in oesophageal squamous cell carcinoma. TCRdb passed the PCR reads through MiXCR, listing each CDR3 protein once. Among about 22,000 distinct CDR3 sequences, 30% to 35% were seen once, and the ten largest hold under 20%. The sample comprised esophageal tumor tissue. These receptors were obtained from a female donor with esophageal squamous cell carcinoma.

There are many counts of this clonotype. The V gene is TRBV6-1, the J gene TRBJ1-5; 11 nucleotides agree with TRBD1. This CDR3 is 15 amino acids long. Germline CDR1 MNHNS, CDR2 SASEGT. V gave up 6 bases and J gave up 3 bases; unmatched junction bases: 4. CDR3 nucleotide sequence: TGTGCCAGCAGGGGGACAGGGGGACACAATCAGCCCCAGCATTTT. Translated: CASRGTGGHNQPQHF.

V and J are TRBV10-1 and TRBJ2-3; 11 nucleotides agree with TRBD2. The J call may be mistaken, given a closer DNA end match to TRBJ2-7. The CDR3 is 15 amino acids. Germline CDR1 and CDR2: WNHNN and SYGVQD (reference sequence). The CDR3, as DNA: TGCGCCAGCAGTCCTTTAGCGGGAGGGCCGAAGGAGCAGTACTTC. Its protein product is CASSPLAGGPKEQYF.

CDR3: CASSFTLDEQYF. Written as DNA, the CDR3 is TGTGCCAGCAGCTTTACCCTAGACGAGCAGTACTTC. The gene calls are TRBV7-2 and TRBJ2-1; D uncertain. The DNA end lines up better with TRBJ2-7; the J call may be wrong. This CDR3 comprises 12 residues. Germline loops: CDR1 SGHTA, CDR2 FQGNSA.

By frequency in the sample, this clonotype is medium-sized. The V gene is TRBV6-1, the J gene TRBJ2-3; 8 positions agree with TRBD2. Per the germline V gene, CDR1 is MNHNS and CDR2 is SASEGT. The CDR3 contains 15 residues. Germline trimming cut 3 bases from V and 5 bases from J; bases unmatched to any gene: 7. The chain's CDR3 is CASSDRPGGLDTQYF. In DNA form, the CDR3 reads TGTGCCAGCAGTGACCGCCCGGGAGGGTTAGATACGCAGTATTTT.

This clonotype is categorized as medium-sized. This chain links TRBV6-1 with TRBJ2-1; 8 positions agree with TRBD2. This CDR3 contains 15 residues. Germline loops: CDR1 MNHNS, CDR2 SASEGT. The J segment lost 9 bases and the V segment lost 5 bases, leaving 12 bases of the junction unmatched. CDR3 DNA sequence: TGTGCCAGCAGTCCTCACTCAGCGGGAGATGGTGAGCAGTTCTTC. Translated: CASSPHSAGDGEQFF.

The rearrangement links TRBV7-6 to TRBJ2-3; D is possibly TRBD1 (6 bases). The J call may be mistaken, given a closer DNA end match to TRBJ2-7. CDR1 and CDR2 (germline): SGHVS, FNYEAQ. The CDR3 sequence is 15 residues long. Here the CDR3 reads CASTSETGANYEQYF. CDR3 sequence (DNA): TGTGCCAGTACGTCTGAGACAGGTGCTAACTACGAGCAGTACTTC.

This clonotype was counted many times. The chain uses TRBV11-2 and TRBJ2-7, with 9 positions matching TRBD2. The J segment lost 3 bases and the V segment lost 2 bases, leaving 5 bases of the junction unmatched. The CDR3 runs 15 residues. Germline values: CDR1 SGHAT, CDR2 FQNNGV. CDR3 sequence (DNA): TGTGCCAGCAGCTTATCGGCGGGAGGGCGCTACGAGCAGTACTTC. Protein product: CASSLSAGGRYEQYF.

This clonotype appeared once. Because it lacks the conserved phenylalanine or tryptophan at the end, this CDR3 is likely a read error. The limits of the CDR3 on the DNA are not certain, so only TCRdb's listed CDR3 is given. The V call is TRBV7-8, the J call TRBJ2-6; TRBD1 is the table's D call and was not checked against the DNA. The CDR3 region is 16 residues in length, termini included. The germline V gene encodes CDR1 SGHVS and CDR2 FQNEAQ. The CDR3 is CASSLAGQGKEQYFGA.

This clonotype was counted many times. The V and J genes are TRBV5-1 and TRBJ2-1; 12 nucleotides agree with TRBD2. Germline lookup yields CDR1 SGHRS and CDR2 YFSETQ. The CDR3 extends over 15 amino acids. Trimming cost V 5 bases and J 7 bases; bases outside gene matches: 7. As DNA, the CDR3 is TGCGCCAGCAGTAGACTAGCGGGAGCGGGGAATGAGCAGTTCTTC. This codes for CASSRLAGAGNEQFF.

Comment on this clonotype: A clone one base away is much larger, so this may be a read error. The CDR3 does not close with the conserved phenylalanine or tryptophan, likely indicating a read error. This chain joins TRBV28 and TRBJ2-3, with D hard to call. The germline V and J ends were trimmed by 7 bases and 4 bases, with 9 bases remaining between them. The CDR3 consists of 12 residues. CDR1 is MDHEN, CDR2 SYDVKM, per germline. CDR3 DNA sequence: TGTGCCAGCACCGCCAGCGCAGATACGCAGTATTCT. Residues: CASTASADTQYS.

This clonotype was picked up many times. The V gene is TRBV6-1, the J gene TRBJ2-7; 11 bases agree with TRBD2. Germline-derived CDR1 and CDR2 are MNHNS and SASEGT. Trimming at V came to 6 bases and at J to 3 bases, leaving 4 bases not matched to a gene. The CDR3 is 14 residues long. The CDR3 nucleotides are TGTGCCAGCAGGGGGACTAGCGGTCTCTACGAGCAGTACTTC. It specifies CASRGTSGLYEQYF.

This clonotype has more than one count but fewer than ten. V gene TRBV4-1 combines with J gene TRBJ1-2, with a weak D call TRBD1 (5 bases). V was shortened by 4 bases and J by 6 bases, with 12 bases between the two germline ends. The CDR3 is 13 amino acids. Germline values: CDR1 MGHRA, CDR2 YSYEKL. CDR3 protein: CASSPAVGHGYTF. CDR3 nucleotides: TGCGCCAGCAGCCCAGCGGTGGGGCATGGCTACACCTTC.

The sample holds a few counts of this clonotype. One end of the junction fails to match germline, which may point to a read error. The V and J genes are TRBV6-1 and TRBJ1-3; 7 bases match TRBD1. Germline V gene lookup returns CDR1 MNHNS and CDR2 SASEGT. The CDR3 runs 17 residues. The CDR3: CASMALRTGLSENTIYF. CDR3 nucleotide sequence: TGTGCCAGCATGGCCCTCCGGACAGGACTCTCTGAAAACACCATATATTTT.

This clonotype was detected many times. The chain couples TRBV6-1 to TRBJ2-7; 7 positions match TRBD2. Looked up from germline, CDR1 is MNHNS and CDR2 is SASEGT. The CDR3 is made up of 12 amino acids. Losses at the gene ends were 6 bases for V and 4 bases for J; bases not matched to a gene: 3. The CDR3 loop reads CASSRTSYEQYF. DNA of the CDR3: TGTGCCAGCAGCAGGACTAGTTACGAGCAGTACTTC.

In its sample, this clonotype was seen a few times. This chain uses TRBV5-6 with TRBJ2-2; D not resolved. Germline V gives CDR1 SGHDT, CDR2 YYEEEE. This CDR3 contains 14 residues. Deletions cut 4 bases from V and 1 base from J, with 8 bases between. As DNA, the CDR3 is TGTGCCAGCAGCCGTCTGGGGAACACCGGGGAGCTGTTTTTT. Encoded protein: CASSRLGNTGELFF.

This clonotype was picked up many times. The gene calls are TRBV11-2 and TRBJ2-7, with D tentatively TRBD1 or TRBD2 (5 bases each). Between the trimmed V and J ends, which lost 4 bases and 3 bases, there was a span of 16 bases. CDR1 and CDR2 (germline): SGHAT, FQNNGV. CDR3 length: 15 amino acids. The CDR3 protein is CASSSLDSGGYEQYF. The CDR3 nucleotides read TGTGCCAGCAGCTCCCTAGATTCTGGGGGCTACGAGCAGTACTTC. Complete variable domain (other parts from reference TRBV11-2 and TRBJ2-7): EAGVAQSPRYKIIEKRQSVAFWCNPISGHATLYWYQQILGQGPKLLIQFQNNGVVDDSQLPKDRFSAERLKGVDSTLKIQPAKLEDSAVYLCASSSLDSGGYEQYFGPGTRLTVT.

This clonotype was counted only a few times. The chain combines TRBV28 with TRBJ1-2; D is perhaps TRBD1 (5 bases). The better agreement between TRBJ2-5 and the DNA end casts doubt on the J call. The CDR3 contains 14 residues. From germline, CDR1 is MDHEN and CDR2 SYDVKM. The CDR3 loop is CASSRLDRQETQYF. DNA for the CDR3: TGTGCCAGCAGTAGATTAGACAGACAAGAGACCCAGTACTTC.

CDR3 sequence reads: CASSYDQYSRNEQYF. The CDR3 DNA is TGTGCCAGCAGTTACGACCAGTATAGCAGAAATGAGCAGTACTTC. The chain carries TRBV6-6 and TRBJ2-6; D remains unclear. The J call may be in error: the DNA end matches TRBJ2-7 better. Germline V gene sequence: CDR1 MNHNY, CDR2 SVGAGI (reference sequence). This CDR3 is built from 15 residues.

The table lists this clonotype with a few counts. The DNA of the CDR3 is TGTGCCAGCAGTTGGCTAGCGGGAGGCGGTGATGAGCAGTTCTTC. Residues: CASSWLAGGGDEQFF. The chain has TRBV6-6 and TRBJ2-1; TRBD2 matches 11 bases. The V and J ends lost 4 bases and 8 bases, in that order; junction bases with no gene match: 7. CDR1 is MNHNY and CDR2 is SVGAGI in the germline V gene (reference sequence). This CDR3 region has 15 residues.

As to this clonotype: Possible read error: a much larger clone is one base away. The rearrangement joins TRBV24-1 to TRBJ2-1; D might be TRBD1 (6 bases). V lost 8 bases, J lost 6 bases, and 22 bases lay in between. CDR3 length: 16 amino acids. In germline, CDR1 is KGHDR, CDR2 SFDVKD. In nucleotides, the CDR3 is TGTGCCACCAATGACCCCAGGGGTGATAGGGGCAATGAGCAGTTCTTC. This codes for CATNDPRGDRGNEQFF.

There are many counts of this clonotype. DNA for the CDR3: TGTGCCAGCAGTTTGACAGGGGCGAAAACAGATACGCAGTATTTT. It translates to CASSLTGAKTDTQYF. The chain has TRBV6-1 and TRBJ2-3, with 8 bases that match TRBD1. V shed 5 bases, J shed 3 bases, and the junction held 7 bases outside the gene matches. CDR1 is MNHNS and CDR2 is SASEGT in the germline V gene. The CDR3 contains 15 residues.

This clonotype was observed at least ten times. J is TRBJ1-5 and V is TRBV27; D is perhaps TRBD1 (5 bases). V gave up 4 bases and J gave up 8 bases, with 12 bases separating them. The germline CDR1 and CDR2 sequences are MNHEY and SMNVEV (reference sequence). This CDR3 is built from 13 residues. CDR3 region: CASSSGMDKPQHF. DNA for the CDR3: TGTGCCAGCAGTTCAGGGATGGATAAGCCCCAGCATTTT.

This clonotype was counted many times. This chain uses TRBV5-1 with TRBJ2-3; D unresolved. Looked up from germline, CDR1 is SGHRS and CDR2 is YFSETQ. CDR3 length equals 11 residues. Trimming removed 9 bases from V and 3 bases from J, with 8 bases in between. CDR3 in amino acids: CAILETDTQYF. The CDR3 nucleotides are TGCGCCATCCTCGAGACAGATACGCAGTATTTT.

This clonotype has a single count. This may come from a read error, since a much larger clone is one base off. V gene TRBV6-5 combines with J gene TRBJ2-4; D might be TRBD2 (5 bases). TRBJ2-1 explains the end of the DNA better; the J call may be wrong. Germline loops: CDR1 MNHEY, CDR2 SVGAGI. There are 14 residues in the CDR3. The CDR3 DNA reads TGTGCCAGCAGTTACTCCTCCGGGATGTACGAGCAGTTCTTC. Translated, it gives CASSYSSGMYEQFF.

At least ten counts were recorded for this clonotype. The rearrangement uses TRBV7-9 and TRBJ2-4; D gene uncertain. CDR1 is SEHNR and CDR2 is FQNEAQ in the germline V gene (reference sequence). The CDR3 has 12 amino acids. V was pared by 5 bases and J by 6 bases, with 8 bases between. The CDR3 DNA sequence: TGTGCCAGCAGCCCCGGAGTAAACATTCAGTACTTC. Translating it yields CASSPGVNIQYF. Full variable domain (missing parts from reference TRBV7-9 and TRBJ2-4): DTGVSQNPRHKITKRGQNVTFRCDPISEHNRLYWYRQTLGQGPEFLTYFQNEAQLEKSRLLSDRFSAERPKGSFSTLEIQRTEQGDSAMYLCASSPGVNIQYFGAGTRLSVL.

This clonotype qualifies as medium-sized. The V gene is TRBV7-2, the J gene TRBJ2-1; 11 bases line up with TRBD2. The CDR3 has 16 residues. Looked up from germline, CDR1 is SGHTA and CDR2 is FQGNSA. With 5 bases clipped from V and 4 bases from J, the junction kept 7 bases outside the gene matches. The CDR3 here is CASSQGTSGTYNEQFF. The CDR3 nucleotides read TGTGCCAGCAGCCAAGGGACTAGCGGAACGTACAATGAGCAGTTCTTC.

This clonotype was picked up a small number of times. The chain links TRBV6-6 to TRBJ2-1, with D possibly being TRBD2 (6 bases). The closer fit of TRBJ2-7 to the DNA end suggests the J call may be wrong. Germline values: CDR1 MNHNY, CDR2 SVGAGI (reference sequence). The CDR3 sequence is 15 residues long. The CDR3 nucleotides read TGTGCCAGCAGTTACGATGACGGGAGCGGCTACGAGCAGTACTTC. This codes for CASSYDDGSGYEQYF.

The rearrangement uses TRBV19 and TRBJ2-3, with 9 positions matching TRBD2. The CDR3 has 16 amino acids. Germline V gives CDR1 LNHDA, CDR2 SQIVND (reference sequence). J was trimmed by 6 bases and V by 5 bases; bases with no gene match: 12. The CDR3 DNA reads TGTGCCAGTAGTCCTGAGTTAGCGGGAGCGCTCGATACGCAGTATTTT. As protein: CASSPELAGALDTQYF. Variable domain in full (rest from reference TRBV19 and TRBJ2-3): DGGITQSPKYLFRKEGQNVTLSCEQNLNHDAMYWYRQDPGQGLRLIYYSQIVNDFQKGDIAEGYSVSREKKESFPLTVTSAQKNPTAFYLCASSPELAGALDTQYFGPGTRLTVL.